This TCR beta chain was observed in a study of blood T cell repertoires in COVID-19. Study context: Collection of acute and convalescent COVID-19 samples took place in the United States, Italy and Spain.

Generated by immunoSEQ multiplex PCR, the TCRdb table keeps only in-frame clones and is missing some. The repertoire holds more than 95,000 clones, with about 76% as singletons. The CDR3 is made up of 13 amino acids. Germline CDR1 and CDR2: KGHSH and LQKENI. V gave up 3 bases and J gave up 6 bases, with 11 bases separating them. The sample taken for sequencing was peripheral blood. The V call is TRBV18, the J call TRBJ1-1; D perhaps matches TRBD1 (5 bases). This TCR was sampled from a woman in her seventies with acute or convalescent COVID-19. CDR3 sequence reads: CASSPQGWAEAFF. DNA of the CDR3: TGTGCCAGCTCACCTCAGGGATGGGCTGAAGCTTTCTTT. The whole variable domain, remainder taken from reference TRBV18 and TRBJ1-1, is NAGVMQNPRHLVRRRGQEARLRCSPMKGHSHVYWYRQLPEEGLKFMVYLQKENIIDESGMPKERFSAEFPKEGPSILRIQQVVRGDSAAYFCASSPQGWAEAFFGQGTRLTVV.